This T cell receptor beta chain was documented in a study of graft-versus-host responses after intestinal transplantation. Across the study: The recipients all started with anti-thymocyte globulin induction and then took tacrolimus and steroids for roughly 3 years.

This clone is termed medium-sized. Responders that carried the CFSE label, approximately 200,000 of them, were plated with approximately 200,000 irradiated, violet-dye-labeled stimulator cells. Trimming left V 8 bases short and J 3 bases short, with 7 bases between. Germline-derived CDR1 and CDR2 are MNHEY and SVGAGI. The CDR3 extends over 12 amino acids. Using immunoSEQ multiplex PCR, the repertoire was profiled, and TCRdb retains in-frame clones only, with some absent. The table shows under 25,000 clones, with roughly a third occurring only once. This sequence was found in a human patient who was an organ donor for intestinal transplantation. The chain is built from TRBV6-5 and TRBJ1-4; D remains unclear. Here the sequenced sample was alloreactive CD4+ T cells from a mixed lymphocyte reaction culture, taken before transplantation. Indicated subset: CFSE-low proliferating T cells sorted from roughly 6-day pre-transplant mixed lymphocyte reaction (GvH or HvG direction). The CDR3 nucleotides are TGTGCCAGCGGGAGACCTAATGAAAAACTGTTTTTT. Translating it yields CASGRPNEKLFF.